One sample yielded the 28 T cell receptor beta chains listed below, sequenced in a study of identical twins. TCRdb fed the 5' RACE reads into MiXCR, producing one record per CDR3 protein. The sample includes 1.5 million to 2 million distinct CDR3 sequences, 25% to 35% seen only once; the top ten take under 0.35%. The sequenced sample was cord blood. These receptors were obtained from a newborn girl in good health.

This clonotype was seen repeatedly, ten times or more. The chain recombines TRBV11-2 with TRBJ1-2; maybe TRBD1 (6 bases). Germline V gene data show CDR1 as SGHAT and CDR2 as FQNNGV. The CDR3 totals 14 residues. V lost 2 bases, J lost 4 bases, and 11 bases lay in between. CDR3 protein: CASSLPTGPYGYTF. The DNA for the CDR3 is TGTGCCAGCAGCTTACCGACAGGCCCCTATGGCTACACCTTC.

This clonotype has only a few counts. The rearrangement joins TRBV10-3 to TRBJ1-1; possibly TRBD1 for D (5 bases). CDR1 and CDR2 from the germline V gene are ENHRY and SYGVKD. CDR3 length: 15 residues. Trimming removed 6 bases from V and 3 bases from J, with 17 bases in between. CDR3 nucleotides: TGTGCCATCAGGGCGGGGCTCAAAGGGGACACTGAAGCTTTCTTT. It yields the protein CAIRAGLKGDTEAFF.

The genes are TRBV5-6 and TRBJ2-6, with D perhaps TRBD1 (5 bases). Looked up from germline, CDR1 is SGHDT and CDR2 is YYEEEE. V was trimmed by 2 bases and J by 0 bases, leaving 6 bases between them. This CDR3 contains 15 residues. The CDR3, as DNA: TGTGCCAGCAGCTTCAGGGACTCTGGGGCCAACGTCCTGACTTTC. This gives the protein CASSFRDSGANVLTF.

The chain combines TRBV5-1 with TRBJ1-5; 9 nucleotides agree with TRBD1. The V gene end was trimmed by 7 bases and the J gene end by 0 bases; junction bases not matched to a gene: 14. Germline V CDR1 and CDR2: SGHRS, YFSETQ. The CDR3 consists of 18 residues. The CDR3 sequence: CASLNPGQGPNSNQPQHF. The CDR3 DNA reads TGCGCCAGCCTTAACCCGGGACAGGGACCTAATAGCAATCAGCCCCAGCATTTT.

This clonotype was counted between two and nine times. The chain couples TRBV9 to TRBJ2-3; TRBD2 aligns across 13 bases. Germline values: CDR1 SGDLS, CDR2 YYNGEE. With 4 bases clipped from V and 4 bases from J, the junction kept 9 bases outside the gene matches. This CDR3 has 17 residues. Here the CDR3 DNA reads TGTGCCAGCAGCTTCCGGACTAGCGGGAGTGTAGCAGATACGCAGTATTTT. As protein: CASSFRTSGSVADTQYF. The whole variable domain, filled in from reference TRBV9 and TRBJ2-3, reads DSGVTQTPKHLITATGQRVTLRCSPRSGDLSVYWYQQSLDQGLQFLIQYYNGEERAKGNILERFSAQQFPDLHSELNLSSLELGDSALYFCASSFRTSGSVADTQYFGPGTRLTVL.

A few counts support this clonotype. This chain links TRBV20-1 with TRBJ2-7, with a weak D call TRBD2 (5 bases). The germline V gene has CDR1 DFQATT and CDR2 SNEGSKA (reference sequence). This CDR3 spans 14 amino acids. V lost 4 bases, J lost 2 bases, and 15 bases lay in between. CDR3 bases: TGCAGTGCTACTACCTGGTGGGGAGCCTACGAGCAGTACTTC. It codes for CSATTWWGAYEQYF.

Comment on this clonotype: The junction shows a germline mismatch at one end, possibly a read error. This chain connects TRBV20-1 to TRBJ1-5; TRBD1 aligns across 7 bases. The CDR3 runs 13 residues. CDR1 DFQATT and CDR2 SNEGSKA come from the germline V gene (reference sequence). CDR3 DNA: TGCAGTGCTAGAGGACAGGGATATCAGCCCCGGCATTTT. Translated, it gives CSARGQGYQPRHF.

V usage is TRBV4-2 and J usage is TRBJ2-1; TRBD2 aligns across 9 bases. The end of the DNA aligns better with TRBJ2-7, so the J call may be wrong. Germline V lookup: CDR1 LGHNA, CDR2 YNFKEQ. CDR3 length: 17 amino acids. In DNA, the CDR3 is TGTGCCAGCAGCCAAGATTTTGCTAGCGGGGAACACAATGAGCAGTACTTC. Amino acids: CASSQDFASGEHNEQYF.

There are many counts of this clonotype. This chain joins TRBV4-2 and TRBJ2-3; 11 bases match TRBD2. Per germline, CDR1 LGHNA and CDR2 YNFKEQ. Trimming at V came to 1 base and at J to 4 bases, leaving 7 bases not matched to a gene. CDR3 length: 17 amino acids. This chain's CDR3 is CASSQALAGGLADTQYF. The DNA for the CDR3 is TGTGCCAGCAGCCAAGCATTAGCGGGGGGGCTGGCAGATACGCAGTATTTT.

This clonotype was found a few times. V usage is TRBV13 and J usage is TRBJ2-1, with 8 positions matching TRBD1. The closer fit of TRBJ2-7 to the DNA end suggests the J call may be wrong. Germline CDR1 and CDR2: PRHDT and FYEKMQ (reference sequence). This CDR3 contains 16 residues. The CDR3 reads CASRGPGQGIYNEQYF. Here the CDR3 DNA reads TGTGCCAGCAGGGGACCCGGACAGGGCATATACAATGAGCAGTACTTC.

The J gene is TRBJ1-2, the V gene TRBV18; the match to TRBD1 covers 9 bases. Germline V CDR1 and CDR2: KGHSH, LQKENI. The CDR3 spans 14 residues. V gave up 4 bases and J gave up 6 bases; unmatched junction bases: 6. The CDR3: CASSLGTGLDGYTF. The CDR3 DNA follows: TGTGCCAGCTCACTCGGGACAGGGTTGGATGGCTACACCTTC. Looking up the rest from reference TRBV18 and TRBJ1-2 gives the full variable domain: NAGVMQNPRHLVRRRGQEARLRCSPMKGHSHVYWYRQLPEEGLKFMVYLQKENIIDESGMPKERFSAEFPKEGPSILRIQQVVRGDSAAYFCASSLGTGLDGYTFGSGTRLTVV.

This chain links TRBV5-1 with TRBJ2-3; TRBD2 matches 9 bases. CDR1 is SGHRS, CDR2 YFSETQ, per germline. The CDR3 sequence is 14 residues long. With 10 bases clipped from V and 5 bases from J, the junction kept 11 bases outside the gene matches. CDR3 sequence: CASCPRGGLDTQYF. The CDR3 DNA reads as TGCGCCTCCTGTCCGCGGGGGGGCTTAGATACGCAGTATTTT.

The CDR3 reads CASSLEGSVNEKLFF. The CDR3 DNA reads as TGCGCCAGCAGCTTGGAGGGGTCTGTTAATGAAAAACTGTTTTTT. This sequence joins TRBV5-1 and TRBJ1-4; D possibly corresponds to TRBD1 (5 bases). The CDR3 extends over 15 amino acids. Germline-derived CDR1 and CDR2 are SGHRS and YFSETQ. The V end was cut by 0 bases, the J end by 4 bases, with 10 bases between.

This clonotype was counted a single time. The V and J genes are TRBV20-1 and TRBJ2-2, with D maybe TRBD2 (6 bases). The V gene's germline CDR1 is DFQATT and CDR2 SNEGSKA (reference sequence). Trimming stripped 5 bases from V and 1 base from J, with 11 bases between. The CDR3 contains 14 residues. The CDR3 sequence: CSAQTRVNTGELFF. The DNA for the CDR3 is TGCAGTGCTCAGACTAGGGTGAACACCGGGGAGCTGTTTTTT.

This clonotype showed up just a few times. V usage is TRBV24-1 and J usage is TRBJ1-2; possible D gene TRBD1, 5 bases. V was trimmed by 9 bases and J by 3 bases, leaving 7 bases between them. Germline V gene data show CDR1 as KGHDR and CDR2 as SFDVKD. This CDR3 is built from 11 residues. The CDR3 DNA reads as TGTGCCACCGGGACCCACTATGGCTACACCTTC. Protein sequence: CATGTHYGYTF.

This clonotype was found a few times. CDR3 in amino acids: CATSDFVRGRTDTQYF. The DNA of the CDR3 is TGTGCCACCAGTGATTTTGTCAGGGGGCGCACAGATACGCAGTATTTT. The chain joins TRBV24-1 to TRBJ2-3; 8 bases are shared with TRBD1. This CDR3 contains 16 residues. CDR1 KGHDR and CDR2 SFDVKD come from the germline V gene. Unmatched junction bases numbered 3, after V lost 1 base and J lost 1 base.

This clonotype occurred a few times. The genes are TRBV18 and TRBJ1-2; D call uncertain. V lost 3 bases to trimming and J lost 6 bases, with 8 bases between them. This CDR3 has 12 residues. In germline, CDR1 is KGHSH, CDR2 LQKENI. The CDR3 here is CASSPLRNGYTF. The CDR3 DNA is TGTGCCAGCTCACCCCTACGGAATGGCTACACCTTC.

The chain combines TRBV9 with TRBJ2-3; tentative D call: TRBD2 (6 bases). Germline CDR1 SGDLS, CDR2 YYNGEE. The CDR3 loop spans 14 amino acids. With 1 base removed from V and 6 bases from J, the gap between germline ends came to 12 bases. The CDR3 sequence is CASSVIGSPDTQYF. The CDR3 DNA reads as TGTGCCAGCAGCGTAATCGGGAGTCCTGATACGCAGTATTTT.

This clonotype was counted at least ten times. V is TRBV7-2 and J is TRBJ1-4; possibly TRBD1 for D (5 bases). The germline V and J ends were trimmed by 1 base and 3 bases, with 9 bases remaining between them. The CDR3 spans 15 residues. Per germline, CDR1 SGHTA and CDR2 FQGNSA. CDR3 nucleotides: TGTGCCAGCAGCTTAGTTCAGGGTGCTAATGAAAAACTGTTTTTT. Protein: CASSLVQGANEKLFF.

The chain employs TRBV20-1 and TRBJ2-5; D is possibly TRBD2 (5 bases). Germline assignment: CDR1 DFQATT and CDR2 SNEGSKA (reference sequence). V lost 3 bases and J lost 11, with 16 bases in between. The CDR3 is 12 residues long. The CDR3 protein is CSARDFGPEQYF. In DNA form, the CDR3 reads TGCAGTGCTAGGGACTTTGGACCTGAGCAGTACTTC.

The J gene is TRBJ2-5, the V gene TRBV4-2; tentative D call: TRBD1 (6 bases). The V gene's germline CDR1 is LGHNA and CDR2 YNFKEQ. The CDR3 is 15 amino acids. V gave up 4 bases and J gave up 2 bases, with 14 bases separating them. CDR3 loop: CASSPQGGPQETQYF. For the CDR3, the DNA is TGTGCCAGCAGCCCCCAAGGGGGTCCACAAGAGACCCAGTACTTC.

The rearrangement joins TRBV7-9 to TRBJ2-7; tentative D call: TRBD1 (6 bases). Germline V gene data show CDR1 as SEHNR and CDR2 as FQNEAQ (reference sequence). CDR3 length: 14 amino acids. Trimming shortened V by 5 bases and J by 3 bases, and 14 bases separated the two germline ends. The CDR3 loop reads CASSAHRDLYEQYF. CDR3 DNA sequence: TGTGCCAGCAGCGCCCACAGGGATCTCTACGAGCAGTACTTC.

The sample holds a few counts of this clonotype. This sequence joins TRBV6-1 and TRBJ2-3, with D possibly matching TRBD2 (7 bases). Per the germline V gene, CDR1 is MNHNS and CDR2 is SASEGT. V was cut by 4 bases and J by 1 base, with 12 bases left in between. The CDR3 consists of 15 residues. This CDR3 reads CASSGGGQGTDTQYF. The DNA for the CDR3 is TGTGCCAGCAGTGGGGGGGGCCAAGGCACAGATACGCAGTATTTT.

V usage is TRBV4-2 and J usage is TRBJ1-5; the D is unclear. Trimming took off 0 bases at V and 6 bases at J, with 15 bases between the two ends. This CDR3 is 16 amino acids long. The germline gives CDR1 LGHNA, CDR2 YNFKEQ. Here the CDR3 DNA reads TGTGCCAGCAGCCAAGAGCATGGACTAGTCCGTCAGCCCCAGCATTTT. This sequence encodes CASSQEHGLVRQPQHF.

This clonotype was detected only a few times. CDR3 sequence (DNA): TGTGCCAGCAGCGGGACTAGCGGGGCTTACTACGAGCAGTACTTC. It specifies CASSGTSGAYYEQYF. The rearrangement links TRBV7-2 to TRBJ2-7; the match to TRBD2 covers 13 bases. This CDR3 has 15 amino acids. Germline V gene data show CDR1 as SGHTA and CDR2 as FQGNSA. V shed 5 bases, J shed 3 bases, and the junction held 4 bases outside the gene matches.

The CDR3 DNA reads TGTGCCTGGAGTGAGGGCGGCTCCTACGAGCAGTACTTC. It is translated as CAWSEGGSYEQYF. V and J are TRBV30 and TRBJ2-7; no clear D. Germline V gene lookup returns CDR1 GTSNPN and CDR2 SVGIG (reference sequence). Trimming shortened V by 1 base and J by 0 bases, and 7 bases separated the two germline ends. The CDR3 consists of 13 residues.

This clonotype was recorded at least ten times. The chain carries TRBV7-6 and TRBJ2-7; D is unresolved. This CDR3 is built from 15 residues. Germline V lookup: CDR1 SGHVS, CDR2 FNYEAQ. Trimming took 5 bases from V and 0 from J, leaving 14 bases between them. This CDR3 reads CASSPRTESSYEQYF. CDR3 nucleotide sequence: TGTGCCAGCAGCCCCCGGACGGAAAGCTCCTACGAGCAGTACTTC.

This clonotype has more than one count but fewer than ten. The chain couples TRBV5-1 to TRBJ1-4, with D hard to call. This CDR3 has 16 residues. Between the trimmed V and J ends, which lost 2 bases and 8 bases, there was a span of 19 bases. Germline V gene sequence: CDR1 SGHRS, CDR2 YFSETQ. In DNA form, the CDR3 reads TGCGCCAGCAGCTTTTCCGCCCTTGGGAGCGGAGAAAAACTGTTTTTT. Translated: CASSFSALGSGEKLFF.